The 17 T cell receptor beta chains below all came from one sample that was sequenced in a study of T cells in Graves' hyperthyroidism and ophthalmopathy. There were TCR beta CDR3 regions amplified from RNA transcripts. Initially, a first-round RT-PCR of the TCR CDR3 employed the HTBI primer set. TCRdb processed the multiplex PCR reads anew with MiXCR; each CDR3 protein has one entry. The sample includes hundreds of thousands of distinct CDR3 sequences, roughly 15% of them seen just once. The source material was blood. These receptors were collected from a middle-aged woman with Graves' ophthalmopathy.

This clonotype was counted between two and nine times. The J gene is TRBJ2-5, the V gene TRBV20-1; D might be TRBD2 (5 bases). CDR3 size: 13 residues. Trimming pared 4 bases from V and 7 bases from J, leaving 16 bases between. Germline V CDR1 and CDR2: DFQATT, SNEGSKA (reference sequence). In nucleotides, the CDR3 is TGCAGTGCTACACTCGGGGAAACCATGACCCAGTACTTC. Protein product: CSATLGETMTQYF.

In its sample, this clonotype was seen many times. J is TRBJ1-2 and V is TRBV28; no definite D call. Trimming left V 7 bases short and J 4 bases short, with 16 bases between. The CDR3 contains 14 residues. Germline loops: CDR1 MDHEN, CDR2 SYDVKM. DNA for the CDR3: TGTGCCAGCATGTTCTCTTTAAATTCCTATGGCTACACCTTC. Translating gives CASMFSLNSYGYTF.

Ten or more counts support this clonotype. The chain uses TRBV28 and TRBJ2-7; no clear D. Germline lookup yields CDR1 MDHEN and CDR2 SYDVKM. Trimming left V 7 bases short and J 2 bases short, with 15 bases between. The CDR3 is 14 residues long. CDR3 in amino acids: CASTPVGSPYEQYF. DNA for the CDR3: TGTGCCAGCACTCCGGTCGGTAGTCCCTACGAGCAGTACTTC.

This clonotype has at least ten counts. The CDR3 loop is CASRQGGRTYEQYF. As DNA, the CDR3 is TGTGCCAGCAGACAAGGTGGGAGGACCTACGAGCAGTACTTC. The V gene is TRBV13, the J gene TRBJ2-7; weak D call: TRBD2 (6 bases). The V gene lost 6 bases and the J gene lost 2 bases, with 14 bases spanning the gap. The CDR3 contains 14 residues. Germline CDR1 PRHDT, CDR2 FYEKMQ (reference sequence).

This CDR3 reads CATREGRVETQYF. Here the CDR3 DNA reads TGTGCCACCCGGGAGGGCCGGGTCGAGACCCAGTACTTC. V usage is TRBV6-1 and J usage is TRBJ2-5; 8 bases agree with TRBD2. The V gene end was trimmed by 10 bases and the J gene end by 5 bases; junction bases not matched to a gene: 9. The germline V gene has CDR1 MNHNS and CDR2 SASEGT. The CDR3 spans 13 residues.

Many counts were recorded for this clonotype. The genes are TRBV28 and TRBJ1-2; D is uncertain. V was trimmed by 6 bases and J by 4 bases, leaving 15 bases between them. This CDR3 has 14 residues. Per the germline V gene, CDR1 is MDHEN and CDR2 is SYDVKM. As DNA, the CDR3 is TGTGCCAGCAGGTACAAGGGTCGGGCCTATGGCTACACCTTC. Translated: CASRYKGRAYGYTF.

This clonotype was seen ten or more times. DNA of the CDR3: TGTGCCAGCAGTACCTCGACAGGGCGGCCTTATGGCTACACCTTC. This translates into CASSTSTGRPYGYTF. The V and J genes are TRBV12-3 or TRBV12-4 and TRBJ1-2; 7 nucleotides agree with TRBD1. V shed 5 bases and J 5 bases; nucleotides not matched to a gene: 11. The CDR3 has 15 residues.

At least ten counts were recorded for this clonotype. The chain couples TRBV9 to TRBJ2-6; tentative D call: TRBD2 (6 bases). The CDR3 runs to 20 residues. The ends were cut back, 0 bases at V and 0 bases at J, with 19 bases in the middle. Germline CDR1 SGDLS, CDR2 YYNGEE. DNA of the CDR3: TGTGCCAGCAGCGTAGTTGGGATAGCGGATAGAAGCTCTGGGGCCAACGTCCTGACTTTC. It encodes CASSVVGIADRSSGANVLTF.

This clonotype was detected ten times or more. The rearrangement links TRBV28 to TRBJ2-7; possibly TRBD1 or TRBD2 for D (5 bases each). Trimming pared 1 base from V and 2 bases from J, leaving 18 bases between. CDR1 MDHEN and CDR2 SYDVKM come from the germline V gene. The CDR3 extends over 17 amino acids. The CDR3 region has the DNA TGTGCCAGCAGTTTATTGGTAGGGACCGAAGGTACCTACGAGCAGTACTTC. As protein: CASSLLVGTEGTYEQYF.

This chain links TRBV30 with TRBJ2-7; D might be TRBD2 (5 bases). Germline CDR1 GTSNPN, CDR2 SVGIG (reference sequence). This CDR3 spans 15 amino acids. Between the trimmed V and J ends, which lost 0 bases and 3 bases, there was a span of 15 bases. The CDR3 reads CAWSVQRTPIYEQYF. The DNA for the CDR3 is TGTGCCTGGAGTGTACAAAGGACTCCTATCTACGAGCAGTACTTC. The complete variable domain, with remaining parts taken from reference TRBV30 and TRBJ2-7, reads SQTIHQWPATLVQPVGSPLSLECTVEGTSNPNLYWYRQAAGRGLQLLFYSVGIGQISSEVPQNLSASRPQDRQFILSSKKLLLSDSGFYLCAWSVQRTPIYEQYFGPGTRLTVT.

Many counts were recorded for this clonotype. J is TRBJ1-1 and V is TRBV15; D is uncertain. The CDR3 runs 15 residues. Trimming left V 1 base short and J 1 base short, with 10 bases between. Germline V gene sequence: CDR1 LNHNV, CDR2 YYDKDF (reference sequence). This chain's CDR3 is CATSRAPRGNTEAFF. DNA for the CDR3: TGTGCCACCAGCAGAGCCCCTCGGGGGAACACTGAAGCTTTCTTT.

The chain is built from TRBV28 and TRBJ2-7; 10 positions agree with TRBD2. J gave up 8 bases and V 7 bases, and 8 bases lay outside the gene matches. This CDR3 spans 13 amino acids. CDR1 is MDHEN, CDR2 SYDVKM, per germline. CDR3 nucleotide sequence: TGTGCCAGCACGGAGAGTAGCGGGAGGAAGCAGTACTTC. This sequence encodes CASTESSGRKQYF.

This clonotype was seen repeatedly, ten times or more. The chain has TRBV25-1 and TRBJ1-5; D remains ambiguous. The CDR3 is 14 residues long. The germline V gene has CDR1 MGHDK and CDR2 SYGVNS. V was cut by 3 bases and J by 1 base, with 7 bases left in between. CDR3 coding DNA: TGTGCCAGCAGTGACGGTGGGAGCAATCAGCCCCAGCATTTT. Translation: CASSDGGSNQPQHF. The whole variable domain, remainder taken from reference TRBV25-1 and TRBJ1-5, is EADIYQTPRYLVIGTGKKITLECSQTMGHDKMYWYQQDPGMELHLIHYSYGVNSTEKGDLSSESTVSRIRTEHFPLTLESARPSHTSQYLCASSDGGSNQPQHFGDGTRLSIL.

The V call is TRBV18, the J call TRBJ2-7; TRBD1 might be the D (8 bases). The CDR3 is 15 residues long. Germline V gene sequence: CDR1 KGHSH, CDR2 LQKENI. Trimming removed 2 bases at V and 4 bases at J, with 15 bases between. The CDR3 loop is CASSPKGQGGYEQYF. CDR3 DNA sequence: TGTGCCAGCTCACCAAAAGGACAGGGAGGGTACGAGCAGTACTTC.

The rearrangement uses TRBV9 and TRBJ2-2, with TRBD2 matching 10 bases. CDR1 SGDLS and CDR2 YYNGEE come from the germline V gene. The CDR3 is 16 amino acids. Trimming at V came to 4 bases and at J to 6 bases, leaving 9 bases not matched to a gene. The CDR3 coding sequence is TGTGCCAGCAGCTCCCCTAGCGGGAGTTTCCCCGGGGAGCTGTTTTTT. It translates to CASSSPSGSFPGELFF. Full variable domain (remainder filled in from reference TRBV9 and TRBJ2-2): DSGVTQTPKHLITATGQRVTLRCSPRSGDLSVYWYQQSLDQGLQFLIQYYNGEERAKGNILERFSAQQFPDLHSELNLSSLELGDSALYFCASSSPSGSFPGELFFGEGSRLTVL.

This chain uses TRBV5-1 with TRBJ2-6; TRBD1 is a possible D gene (6 bases). CDR1 is SGHRS, CDR2 YFSETQ, per germline. This CDR3 is built from 18 residues. V was pared by 3 bases and J by 4 bases, with 20 bases between. The CDR3 loop reads CASSYLVSRGSGANVLTF. The DNA of the CDR3 is TGCGCCAGCAGCTACCTCGTCTCAAGGGGGTCCGGGGCCAACGTCCTGACTTTC. Full variable domain (rest looked up from reference TRBV5-1 and TRBJ2-6): KAGVTQTPRYLIKTRGQQVTLSCSPISGHRSVSWYQQTPGQGLQFLFEYFSETQRNKGNFPGRFSGRQFSNSRSEMNVSTLELGDSALYLCASSYLVSRGSGANVLTFGAGSRLTVL.

This clonotype was counted ten times or more. CDR3 DNA: TGTGCCATCAGTGTTGGGGCCCGGGACACCTACGAGCAGTACTTC. It codes for CAISVGARDTYEQYF. This chain joins TRBV10-3 and TRBJ2-7; possible D gene TRBD1, 6 bases. CDR3 length equals 15 residues. Germline CDR1 ENHRY, CDR2 SYGVKD. Trimming removed 4 bases from V and 2 bases from J, with 15 bases in between.